This T cell receptor beta chain emerged from a study of response to subunit inactivated influenza vaccine. Study results and limitations: Authors suggested few new T cells are recruited by each seasonal influenza vaccination.

To note about this clonotype: The antigen is unknown. A much larger clone sits a single nucleotide away, making a read error possible.

TCRdb independently ran MiXCR on the RT-PCR reads; one entry per CDR3 protein. The sample holds roughly 700,000 distinct CDR3 sequences, roughly 14% seen once. The receptor's source is a man aged 50 to 59 who received an inactivated influenza vaccine. The material sequenced was PBMCs from blood, taken 14 to 15 days before vaccination.

The CDR3 DNA reads TGCTGTGCTAGAGATGGAGGGACAGCTCAGAATTCACCCCTCCACTTT. Residues: CCARDGGTAQNSPLHF. The chain joins TRBV20-1 to TRBJ1-6; 7 bases line up with TRBD1. The CDR3 extends over 16 amino acids. In germline, CDR1 is DFQATT, CDR2 SNEGSKA (reference sequence).